These 4 T cell receptor beta chains were all obtained from the same sample, sequenced in a study of blood T cell repertoires in COVID-19. Assay: immunoSEQ multiplex PCR; the TCRdb copy retains only in-frame clones and omits some. Found here are about 36,000 clones, about 77% of them singletons; the top ten hold about 33%. The sequenced sample consisted of peripheral blood. All receptors come from a man aged 60 to 75 with acute or convalescent COVID-19.

The chain uses TRBV5-4 and TRBJ2-5; 8 nucleotides line up with TRBD1. Germline assignment: CDR1 SGHNT and CDR2 YYREEE (reference sequence). CDR3 size: 14 residues. V was pared by 3 bases and J by 7 bases, with 8 bases of the junction left unmatched. The CDR3 region is CASSSGQAEGTQYF. CDR3 DNA sequence: TGTGCCAGCAGCTCGGGACAGGCCGAGGGGACCCAGTACTTC.

This chain joins TRBV4-1 and TRBJ2-5; 7 nucleotides line up with TRBD1. This CDR3 region has 17 residues. V gave up 1 base and J gave up 5 bases; unmatched junction bases: 13. The germline CDR1 and CDR2 sequences are MGHRA and YSYEKL. This CDR3 is CASSQAPAGGTPETQYF. The DNA of the CDR3 is TGCGCCAGCAGCCAAGCGCCGGCAGGGGGAACTCCGGAGACCCAGTACTTC.

The rearrangement links TRBV28 to TRBJ2-1; perhaps TRBD2 as D (5 bases). The CDR3 length is 13 residues. Germline assignment: CDR1 MDHEN and CDR2 SYDVKM. V shed 7 bases and J shed 8 bases, with 15 bases lying between them. CDR3 DNA: TGTGCCAGCAACCCCAGCACTAGGGATGAGCAGTTCTTC. Protein product: CASNPSTRDEQFF.

This clone was recorded once. The chain employs TRBV4-3 and TRBJ2-3, with 13 bases fitting TRBD2. The CDR3 covers 18 residues. Germline V lookup: CDR1 LGHNA, CDR2 YSLEER. Trimming cost V 2 bases and J 6 bases; bases outside gene matches: 11. The CDR3 DNA reads TGCGCCAGCAGCCAATCCCCCCAAAGGACTAGCGGGAGCGATACGCAGTATTTT. Protein product: CASSQSPQRTSGSDTQYF.